In this sample, the clone carrying this T cell receptor (beta chain) turned up a few times. CDR1 SGHVS and CDR2 FQNEAQ come from the germline V gene. With 6 bases clipped from V and 7 bases from J, the junction kept 6 bases outside the gene matches. This CDR3 is built from 14 residues. This record comes from a study of T-cell memory formation after mild COVID-19. Via MiXCR, TCRdb re-called the 5' RACE reads, giving one row per CDR3 protein. The sample carries 110,000 or so distinct CDR3 sequences, 20% to 25% recorded once. This clonotype was obtained from a man younger than 35 who had mild COVID-19 (a few samples of this study predate the infection). Cell type and time point are not known. The V and J genes are TRBV7-8 and TRBJ2-1; 10 nucleotides match TRBD2. Material: PBMCs or a T cell subset sorted from them (not recorded which). CDR3 DNA sequence: TGTGCCAGCAGTGGGCTGACTAGCGGGAATGAGCAGTTCTTC. It yields the protein CASSGLTSGNEQFF. Full variable domain (rest looked up from reference TRBV7-8 and TRBJ2-1): GAGVSQSPRYKVAKRGQDVALRCDPISGHVSLFWYQQALGQGPEFLTYFQNEAQLDKSGLPSDRFFAERPEGSVSTLKIQRTQQEDSAVYLCASSGLTSGNEQFFGPGTRLTVL.